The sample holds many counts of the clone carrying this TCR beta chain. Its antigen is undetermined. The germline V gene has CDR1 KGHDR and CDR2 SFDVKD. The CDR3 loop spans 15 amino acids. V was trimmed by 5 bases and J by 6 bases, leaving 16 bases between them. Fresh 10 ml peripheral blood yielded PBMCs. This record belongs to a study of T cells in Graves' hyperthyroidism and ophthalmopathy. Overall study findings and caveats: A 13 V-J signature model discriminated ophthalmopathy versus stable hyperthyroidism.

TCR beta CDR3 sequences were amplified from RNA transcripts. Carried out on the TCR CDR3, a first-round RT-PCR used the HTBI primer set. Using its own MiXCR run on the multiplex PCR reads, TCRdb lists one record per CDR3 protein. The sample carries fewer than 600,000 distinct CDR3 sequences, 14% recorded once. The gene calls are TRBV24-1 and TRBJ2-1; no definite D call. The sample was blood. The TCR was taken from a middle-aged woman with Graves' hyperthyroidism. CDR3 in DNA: TGTGCCACCAGTGTCCGGAAACCCTATGGCAATGAGCAGTTCTTC. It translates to CATSVRKPYGNEQFF.